The 13 T cell receptor beta chains below were found in one sample sequenced in a study of T-cell reconstitution after alpha-beta-depleted transplantation in children. Preparation of the TCRbeta library used unique molecular identifiers. TCRdb reprocessed the PCR reads with MiXCR, giving one entry per CDR3 protein. The sample lists some 830,000 distinct CDR3 sequences; roughly 15% were seen once. The sample here was PBMCs, mostly from graft donor cells, taken 360 days after TCRalphabeta/CD19-depleted stem cell transplant. All receptors come from a male patient aged 10 to 17 who had a stem cell transplant for acute lymphoblastic leukemia, so the T cells may come from the graft donor.

There are many counts of this clonotype. This chain connects TRBV6-5 to TRBJ1-1; perhaps TRBD1 as D (6 bases). This CDR3 comprises 14 residues. The germline gives CDR1 MNHEY, CDR2 SVGAGI. The germline V and J ends were trimmed by 6 bases and 6 bases, with 17 bases remaining between them. CDR3 coding DNA: TGTGCCAGCAGATTAAACAGGGTAACGTCTGAAGCTTTCTTT. It codes for CASRLNRVTSEAFF.

The J gene is TRBJ1-5, the V gene TRBV12-3 or TRBV12-4; D is uncertain. V was clipped by 3 bases and J by 1 base, with 10 bases between them. The CDR3 contains 15 residues. The CDR3 sequence: CASSLASMSNQPQHF. For the CDR3, the DNA is TGTGCCAGCAGTTTGGCCTCGATGAGCAATCAGCCCCAGCATTTT.

The J gene is TRBJ2-6, the V gene TRBV12-3 or TRBV12-4, with TRBD1 matching 8 bases. This CDR3 region has 16 residues. V lost 8 bases, J lost 1 base, and 7 bases stayed unmatched. The CDR3 DNA reads as TGTGCCAGCTCAGGGGGCGAGATGTCTGGGGCCAACGTCCTGACTTTC. Its translation: CASSGGEMSGANVLTF.

The chain links TRBV20-1 to TRBJ2-7, with unresolved D. Germline V gives CDR1 DFQATT, CDR2 SNEGSKA (reference sequence). Deletions cut 1 base from V and 4 bases from J, with 11 bases between. This CDR3 has 13 residues. CDR3 nucleotides: TGCAGTGCTAGAGTTCGAACCGTTTACGAGCAGTACTTC. It specifies CSARVRTVYEQYF.

J is TRBJ2-1 and V is TRBV7-2; TRBD1 matches at 7 bases. This CDR3 is 15 amino acids long. V dropped 4 bases and J dropped 6; count of bases not matched to a gene: 9. Germline loops: CDR1 SGHTA, CDR2 FQGNSA. CDR3 sequence: CASSSEGDRLNEQFF. CDR3 nucleotides: TGTGCCAGCAGCTCGGAAGGGGACAGACTCAATGAGCAGTTCTTC.

This clonotype occurred a few times. The genes are TRBV5-1 and TRBJ2-7; D is unresolved. The V gene's germline CDR1 is SGHRS and CDR2 YFSETQ. V gave up 0 bases and J gave up 6 bases, with 13 bases separating them. There are 14 residues in the CDR3. CDR3 nucleotide sequence: TGCGCCAGCAGCTTGGATCTCATTACTGGCGAGCAGTACTTC. This sequence encodes CASSLDLITGEQYF.

On this clonotype itself: One end of the junction does not line up with germline, which may come from a read error. This chain joins TRBV7-9 and TRBJ2-7, with 8 bases aligning to TRBD1. Germline V gene data show CDR1 as SEHNR and CDR2 as FQNEAQ (reference sequence). This CDR3 has 15 residues. Written as DNA, the CDR3 is TGTGCCAGCAGCGCCCCGGGACAGGTTTCCTACGAGCGGTACTTC. Its translation: CASSAPGQVSYERYF.

This clonotype occurred many times. CDR3 DNA: TGTGCCAGCAGCCGAGGGTACCAAGAGACCCAGTACTTC. Encoded protein: CASSRGYQETQYF. The V and J genes are TRBV14 and TRBJ2-5, with D perhaps TRBD2 (5 bases). The CDR3 is 13 amino acids. CDR1 is SGHDN, CDR2 FVKESK, per germline. V gave up 4 bases and J gave up 0 bases, with 6 bases separating them.

This clonotype was counted only a few times. The chain links TRBV7-3 to TRBJ2-1, with D perhaps TRBD2 (6 bases). The CDR3 extends over 14 amino acids. CDR1 SGHTA and CDR2 FQGTGA come from the germline V gene. V lost 5 bases and J lost 9, with 17 bases in between. CDR3: CASSAYGSSVEQFF. The CDR3 DNA sequence: TGTGCCAGCAGCGCTTACGGATCTAGCGTTGAGCAGTTCTTC.

This clonotype was counted a few times. The CDR3 DNA reads TGTGCCACCAGCAGAGACCCAGGGGGCGGCTCCTATGGCTACACCTTC. Translated, it gives CATSRDPGGGSYGYTF. The V and J genes are TRBV15 and TRBJ1-2; 8 bases are shared with TRBD1. The CDR3 covers 16 residues. V shed 0 bases, J shed 4 bases, and the junction held 7 bases outside the gene matches. Germline CDR1 and CDR2: LNHNV and YYDKDF (reference sequence).

The gene calls are TRBV4-1 and TRBJ2-3; D remains ambiguous. V lost 1 base, J lost 0 bases, and 29 bases lay in between. The CDR3 loop spans 22 amino acids. Looked up from germline, CDR1 is MGHRA and CDR2 is YSYEKL. CDR3 bases: TGCGCCAGCAGCCAAGGCCCAGGCGCCGCTACCTCTTATTTGACTAGCACAGATACGCAGTATTTT. As protein: CASSQGPGAATSYLTSTDTQYF.

This clonotype came up a few times. The V gene is TRBV9, the J gene TRBJ2-7; D perhaps matches TRBD2 (6 bases). Germline values: CDR1 SGDLS, CDR2 YYNGEE. This CDR3 spans 14 amino acids. Trimming stripped 4 bases from V and 3 bases from J, with 14 bases between. The CDR3 loop reads CASSMGGIDYEQYF. The CDR3 DNA reads as TGTGCCAGCAGCATGGGGGGAATTGACTACGAGCAGTACTTC.

This clonotype has only a few counts. The V gene is TRBV14, the J gene TRBJ1-6; D gene unclear. Germline V CDR1 and CDR2: SGHDN, FVKESK. This CDR3 has 13 amino acids. With 2 bases removed from V and 9 bases from J, the gap between germline ends came to 8 bases. CDR3 sequence reads: CASSQNPISPLHF. The CDR3 DNA reads as TGTGCCAGCAGCCAAAATCCCATTTCACCCCTCCACTTT. Together with reference TRBV14 and TRBJ1-6, the CDR3 gives the full variable domain: EAGVTQFPSHSVIEKGQTVTLRCDPISGHDNLYWYRRVMGKEIKFLLHFVKESKQDESGMPNNRFLAERTGGTYSTLKVQPAELEDSGVYFCASSQNPISPLHFGNGTRLTVT.